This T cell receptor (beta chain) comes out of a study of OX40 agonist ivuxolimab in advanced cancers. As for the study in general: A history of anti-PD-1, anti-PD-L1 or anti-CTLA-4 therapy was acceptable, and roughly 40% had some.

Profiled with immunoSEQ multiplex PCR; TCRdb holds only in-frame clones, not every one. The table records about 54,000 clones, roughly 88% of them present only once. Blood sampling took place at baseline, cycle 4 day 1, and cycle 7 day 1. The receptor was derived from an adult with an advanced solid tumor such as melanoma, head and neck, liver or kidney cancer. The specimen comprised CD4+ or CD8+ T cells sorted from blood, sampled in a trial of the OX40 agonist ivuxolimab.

CDR3 nucleotide sequence: TGCGCCAGCAGCTTTTCTCGGCTAGCACCTAACACAGATACGCAGTATTTT. Protein product: CASSFSRLAPNTDTQYF. The V call is TRBV4-1, the J call TRBJ2-3; possible D gene TRBD2, 5 bases. The germline V and J ends were trimmed by 5 bases and 2 bases, with 20 bases remaining between them. The CDR3 contains 17 residues. From germline, CDR1 is MGHRA and CDR2 YSYEKL.